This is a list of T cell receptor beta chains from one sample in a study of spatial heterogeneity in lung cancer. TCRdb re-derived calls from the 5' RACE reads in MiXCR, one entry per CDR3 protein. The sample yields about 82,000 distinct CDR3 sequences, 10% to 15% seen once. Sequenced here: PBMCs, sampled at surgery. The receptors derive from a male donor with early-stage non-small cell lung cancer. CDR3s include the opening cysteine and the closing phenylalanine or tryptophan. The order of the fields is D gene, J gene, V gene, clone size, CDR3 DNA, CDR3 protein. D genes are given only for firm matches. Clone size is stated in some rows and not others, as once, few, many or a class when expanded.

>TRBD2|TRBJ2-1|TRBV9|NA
TGTGCCAGCAGCGTCGGACTAGCGGCAACCAATGAGCAGTTCTTC
CASSVGLAATNEQFF
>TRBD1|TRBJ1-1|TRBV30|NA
TGTGCCTGGAGTCCGGGACAGAGGAACACTGAAGCTTTCTTT
CAWSPGQRNTEAFF
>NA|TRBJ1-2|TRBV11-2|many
TGTGCCAGCAGCCTCATTGGGTTCAATGGCTGCACCTTC
CASSLIGFNGCTF
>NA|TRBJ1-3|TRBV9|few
TGTGCCAGCAGCGTAGGGACAACCGGAAACACCATATATTTT
CASSVGTTGNTIYF
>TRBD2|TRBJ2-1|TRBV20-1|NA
TGCAGTGCATCCATGGGACTAGCTGTCTACAATGAGCAGTTCTTC
CSASMGLAVYNEQFF
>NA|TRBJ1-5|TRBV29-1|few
TGCAGCGTTGAACACAGGGCGAATCAGCCCCAGCATTTT
CSVEHRANQPQHF
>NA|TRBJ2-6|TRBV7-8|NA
TGTGCCAGCAGCCCTGGGATCTCTGGGGCCAACGTCCTGACTTTC
CASSPGISGANVLTF
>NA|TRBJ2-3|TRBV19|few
TGTGCCAGTAGTGTTCACCTCCGCAGGGGCACAGATACGCAGTATTTT
CASSVHLRRGTDTQYF
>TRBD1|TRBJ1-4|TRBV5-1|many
TGCGCCAGCAGCAACGGACAGGGGGCAACTAATGAAAAACTGTTTTTT
CASSNGQGATNEKLFF
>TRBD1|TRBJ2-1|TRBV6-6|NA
TGTGCCAGCAGTTACCCAGGGGGAAATGAGCAGTTCTTC
CASSYPGGNEQFF
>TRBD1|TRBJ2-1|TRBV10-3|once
TGTGCCATCAGTGACGGTCAGGGGGTTTACAATGAGCAGTTCTTC
CAISDGQGVYNEQFF
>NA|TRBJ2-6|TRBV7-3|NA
TGTGCCAGCAGCGAAGAGAGGGGCGCTGGGGCCAACGTCCTGACTTTC
CASSEERGAGANVLTF
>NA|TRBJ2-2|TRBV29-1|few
TGCAGCGCCCGACTGAACACCGGGGAGCTGTTTTTT
CSARLNTGELFF
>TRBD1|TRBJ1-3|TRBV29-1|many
TGCAGCGCGAGCAGGGGGTCGGGGGGAAACACCATATATTTT
CSASRGSGGNTIYF
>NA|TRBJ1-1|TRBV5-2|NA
TGTGCCAGCAGCTTAGTAGAAGCAGGAGTGAACACTGAAGCTTTCTTT
CASSLVEAGVNTEAFF
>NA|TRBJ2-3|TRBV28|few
TGTGCCAGCGGTAGCGGAGACCGGGGTACGCAGTATTTT
CASGSGDRGTQYF
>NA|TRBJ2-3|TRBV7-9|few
TGTGCCAGCAGCTTAGATTCGGCGGGCCCAGATACGCAGTATTTT
CASSLDSAGPDTQYF
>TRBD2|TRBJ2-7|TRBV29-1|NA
TGCAGCGTTGGAGTAGCGGGTCAGGAGCAGTACTTC
CSVGVAGQEQYF
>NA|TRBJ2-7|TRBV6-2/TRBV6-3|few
TGTGCCAGCAGTTACGACTACGAGCAGTACTTC
CASSYDYEQYF
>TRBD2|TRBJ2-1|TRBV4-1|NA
TGCGCCACGCGGGGGGGCGAGCACAATGAGCAGTTCTTC
CATRGGEHNEQFF
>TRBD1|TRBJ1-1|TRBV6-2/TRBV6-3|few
TGTGCCAGCGGGACAGGGTGGACTGAAGCTTTCTTT
CASGTGWTEAFF
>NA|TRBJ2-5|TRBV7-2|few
TGTGCCAGCAGCTTAGACAGGGCCCTGGAGACCCAGTACTTC
CASSLDRALETQYF
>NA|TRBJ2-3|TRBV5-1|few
TGCGCCAGCAGCTTGGAGGGAGTGGAGCCGGATACGCAGTATTTT
CASSLEGVEPDTQYF
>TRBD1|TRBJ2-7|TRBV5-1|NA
TGCGCCAGCAGCTTGGCCCCTTTAAGACAGGGCCACGAGCAGTACTTC
CASSLAPLRQGHEQYF
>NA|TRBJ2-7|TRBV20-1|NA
TGCAGTGCTCACCCTAACTCCTACGAGCAGTACTTC
CSAHPNSYEQYF
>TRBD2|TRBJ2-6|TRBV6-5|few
TGTGCCAGCAGCAAACTAGCGGGAGAGGCAGGGGCCAACGTCCTGACTTTC
CASSKLAGEAGANVLTF
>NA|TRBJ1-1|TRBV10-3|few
TGTGCCATCTCTCGGAACACTGAAGCTTTCTTT
CAISRNTEAFF
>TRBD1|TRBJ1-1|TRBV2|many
TGTGCCAGCAGTGGACAGGGCGCTGAAGCTTTCTTT
CASSGQGAEAFF
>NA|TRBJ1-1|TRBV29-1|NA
TGCAGCGTTAGCTCGAACACTGAAGCTTTCTTT
CSVSSNTEAFF
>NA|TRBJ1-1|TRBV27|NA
TGTGCCAGCTCCTTTTACCCCATCGGGGGGACGCGGAACACTGAAGCTTTCTTT
CASSFYPIGGTRNTEAFF
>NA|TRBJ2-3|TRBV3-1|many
TGTGCCAGCAGCCAAGAAGGGGGGCGGACGCAGTATTTT
CASSQEGGRTQYF
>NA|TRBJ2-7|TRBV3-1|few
TGTGCCAGCAGCCAAGGCGGGCTCCGCTCCTACGAGCAGTACTTC
CASSQGGLRSYEQYF
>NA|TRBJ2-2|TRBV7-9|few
TGTGCCAGCAGCTTATTGGGGAACACCGGGGAGCTGTTTTTT
CASSLLGNTGELFF
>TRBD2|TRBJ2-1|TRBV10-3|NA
TGTGCCATGGGACTAGCGTCTGACAATGAGCAGTTCTTC
CAMGLASDNEQFF
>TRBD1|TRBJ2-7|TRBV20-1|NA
TGCAGTGCTAGAGACCCGGGACAGGGGCGTCTGGGGGGGTACGAGCAGTACTTC
CSARDPGQGRLGGYEQYF
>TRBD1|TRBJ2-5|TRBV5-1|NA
TGCGCCAGCAGCCTCGGACAGGAAGAGACCCAGTACTTC
CASSLGQEETQYF
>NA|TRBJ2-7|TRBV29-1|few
TGCAGCGTTGAAGGGGAGAAGCTCTACGAGCAGTACTTC
CSVEGEKLYEQYF
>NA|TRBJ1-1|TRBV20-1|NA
TGCAGTGCCATCCTAGGGGGAGGAACTGAAGCTTTCTTT
CSAILGGGTEAFF
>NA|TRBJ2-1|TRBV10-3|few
TGTGCCATCAGGGACATCGAAGAGGCCTACAATGAGCAGTTCTTC
CAIRDIEEAYNEQFF
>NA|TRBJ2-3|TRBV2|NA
TGTGCCAGCAGTGAACCCCAGCTCACAGATACGCAGTATTTT
CASSEPQLTDTQYF
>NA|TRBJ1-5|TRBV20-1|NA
TGCAGTGCTACGGATGTCAATCAGCCCCAGCATTTT
CSATDVNQPQHF